The 21 T cell receptor beta chains below come from one sample, sequenced in a study of cytomegalovirus exposure and HLA in healthy donors. Libraries were prepared by immunoSEQ multiplex PCR; TCRdb keeps only in-frame clonotypes and omits some of them. The data show 89,000 or so clones, about 93% seen once. Material for sequencing was PBMCs. These receptors came from a young woman in good health and CMV-seropositive.

The chain couples TRBV29-1 to TRBJ2-7; TRBD2 matches 9 bases. CDR3 length: 14 amino acids. The junction had 7 bases not matched to a gene; V was cut back by 6 bases and J by 1 base. Germline CDR1 is SQVTM and CDR2 is ANQGSEA. The CDR3 sequence is CSVKTGLASYEQYF. CDR3 bases: TGCAGCGTGAAAACAGGACTAGCGTCCTACGAGCAGTACTTC.

The chain links TRBV6-5 to TRBJ2-1; 7 bases fit TRBD1. CDR1 and CDR2 from the germline V gene are MNHEY and SVGAGI. CDR3 size: 14 residues. Germline trimming cut 6 bases from V and 0 bases from J; bases unmatched to any gene: 2. The CDR3 DNA is TGTGCCAGCAGATCAGGGGGCTCCTACAATGAGCAGTTCTTC. This gives the protein CASRSGGSYNEQFF.

V gene TRBV2 combines with J gene TRBJ2-7, with 9 nucleotides matching TRBD2. Trimming at V came to 1 base and at J to 11 bases, leaving 18 bases not matched to a gene. The CDR3 sequence is 17 residues long. Germline CDR1 SNHLY, CDR2 FYNNEI. The CDR3 reads CASSEGYPGLAQNKEYF. The CDR3 region has the DNA TGTGCCAGCAGTGAAGGTTACCCGGGACTAGCACAAAACAAGGAGTACTTC.

This rearrangement joins TRBV19 to TRBJ1-1; no clear D. Germline values: CDR1 LNHDA, CDR2 SQIVND (reference sequence). V shed 4 bases and J shed 2 bases, with 5 bases lying between them. The CDR3 is made up of 12 amino acids. Here the CDR3 reads CASSTGNTEAFF. The CDR3 DNA reads TGTGCCAGTAGTACAGGCAACACTGAAGCTTTCTTT.

This CDR3 is CASSPPGGLNTEAFF. In DNA, the CDR3 is TGTGCCAGCTCACCACCCGGGGGACTCAACACTGAAGCTTTCTTT. The chain joins TRBV18 to TRBJ1-1; a possible D gene is TRBD1 (5 bases). The V end was cut by 0 bases, the J end by 2 bases, with 10 bases between. Germline CDR1 reads KGHSH; CDR2 reads LQKENI. This CDR3 has 15 amino acids.

This chain joins TRBV7-2 and TRBJ2-7; 8 bases fit TRBD1. This CDR3 contains 14 residues. CDR1 and CDR2 from the germline V gene are SGHTA and FQGNSA. With 4 bases clipped from V and 2 bases from J, the junction kept 4 bases outside the gene matches. CDR3 amino acids: CASSSYRGAYEQYF. CDR3 nucleotide sequence: TGTGCCAGCAGCTCATACAGGGGGGCCTACGAGCAGTACTTC.

This clone was picked up one time. V and J are TRBV7-9 and TRBJ1-4; possibly TRBD1 for D (6 bases). The CDR3 runs 14 residues. Germline V lookup: CDR1 SEHNR, CDR2 FQNEAQ (reference sequence). V was cut by 6 bases and J by 8 bases, with 16 bases left in between. As DNA, the CDR3 is TGTGCCAGCAGGGACCAGGGGAAGGGGGAAAAACTGTTTTTT. Its translation is CASRDQGKGEKLFF.

The V gene is TRBV28, the J gene TRBJ1-1, with D perhaps matching TRBD1 (5 bases). The CDR3 loop spans 14 amino acids. The V gene's germline CDR1 is MDHEN and CDR2 SYDVKM. V lost 6 bases and J 4 bases, leaving 15 bases between the germline ends. In nucleotides, the CDR3 is TGTGCCAGCAGCCTTTGGGGCGGGAGCACTGAAGCTTTCTTT. It translates to CASSLWGGSTEAFF.

CDR3 DNA sequence: TGTGCCAGCAGTTCGGGACAGGGGTACGAGACCCAGTACTTC. It specifies CASSSGQGYETQYF. This chain links TRBV2 with TRBJ2-5; 10 bases are shared with TRBD1. V was pared by 5 bases and J by 5 bases, with 5 bases of the junction left unmatched. Germline values: CDR1 SNHLY, CDR2 FYNNEI. The CDR3 is 14 amino acids. Variable domain in full (rest from reference TRBV2 and TRBJ2-5): EPEVTQTPSHQVTQMGQEVILRCVPISNHLYFYWYRQILGQKVEFLVSFYNNEISEKSEIFDDQFSVERPDGSNFTLKIRSTKLEDSAMYFCASSSGQGYETQYFGPGTRLLVL.

In regard to this clone: One end of the junction does not line up with germline, which may come from a read error. The chain uses TRBV7-9 and TRBJ2-7, with 7 bases aligning to TRBD2. Per germline, CDR1 SEHNR and CDR2 FQNEAQ (reference sequence). CDR3 length equals 15 residues. The CDR3 here is CASSLSSGYSSEQYF. The CDR3 DNA reads as TGTGCCAGCAGCTTAAGTAGCGGGTACTCCTCCGAGCAGTACTTC. The entire variable domain, with the rest obtained from reference TRBV7-9 and TRBJ2-7, is as follows: DTGVSQNPRHKITKRGQNVTFRCDPISEHNRLYWYRQTLGQGPEFLTYFQNEAQLEKSRLLSDRFSAERPKGSFSTLEIQRTEQGDSAMYLCASSLSSGYSSEQYFGPGTRLTVT.

The chain is built from TRBV5-1 and TRBJ1-2, with 9 nucleotides matching TRBD1. J gave up 3 bases and V 0 bases, and 0 bases lay outside the gene matches. CDR1 is SGHRS, CDR2 YFSETQ, per germline. The CDR3 totals 14 residues. CDR3 nucleotides: TGCGCCAGCAGCTTGGACAGGGGGCACTATGGCTACACCTTC. It encodes CASSLDRGHYGYTF. Complete variable domain (other parts from reference TRBV5-1 and TRBJ1-2): KAGVTQTPRYLIKTRGQQVTLSCSPISGHRSVSWYQQTPGQGLQFLFEYFSETQRNKGNFPGRFSGRQFSNSRSEMNVSTLELGDSALYLCASSLDRGHYGYTFGSGTRLTVV.

The chain recombines TRBV15 with TRBJ1-5; D is perhaps TRBD1 (5 bases). Germline CDR1 LNHNV, CDR2 YYDKDF (reference sequence). The ends were cut back, 1 base at V and 1 base at J, with 11 bases in the middle. There are 16 residues in the CDR3. The CDR3 DNA reads as TGTGCCACCAGCAGAGGATCAGGGAGGAGCAATCAGCCCCAGCATTTT. Translated: CATSRGSGRSNQPQHF.

This clone was detected only once. This chain connects TRBV6-5 to TRBJ2-1; 9 bases line up with TRBD1. The CDR3 is 11 residues long. CDR1 is MNHEY, CDR2 SVGAGI, per germline. V lost 8 bases to trimming and J lost 13 bases; unmatched junction nucleotides: 6. CDR3 loop: CASRDRANQFF. The DNA for the CDR3 is TGTGCCAGCCGGGACAGGGCGAACCAGTTCTTC.

J is TRBJ2-7 and V is TRBV11-2; 11 nucleotides line up with TRBD2. The germline V gene encodes CDR1 SGHAT and CDR2 FQNNGV. The V segment lost 3 bases and the J segment 5 bases; nucleotides outside the gene matches: 3. The CDR3 is 14 residues long. The CDR3 DNA sequence: TGTGCCAGCAGCTTCGGACTAGCGGGTAACGAGCAGTACTTC. Amino acid sequence: CASSFGLAGNEQYF.

The chain employs TRBV6-1 and TRBJ2-7; the match to TRBD2 covers 13 bases. Per germline, CDR1 MNHNS and CDR2 SASEGT. The CDR3 contains 14 residues. The V and J ends lost 8 bases and 4 bases, in that order; junction bases with no gene match: 5. For the CDR3, the DNA is TGTGCCAGCCGGAGGACTAGCGGGAGTTACGAGCAGTACTTC. It yields the protein CASRRTSGSYEQYF.

The chain uses TRBV20-1 and TRBJ2-1; no clear D gene. The V and J ends lost 3 bases and 4 bases respectively, with 4 bases between them. Germline loops: CDR1 DFQATT, CDR2 SNEGSKA (reference sequence). The CDR3 sequence is 11 residues long. The CDR3 protein is CSASGYNEQFF. CDR3 DNA: TGCAGTGCTAGCGGGTACAATGAGCAGTTCTTC.

The V gene is TRBV19, the J gene TRBJ1-5; D is possibly TRBD1 (5 bases). V was clipped by 3 bases and J by 7 bases, with 10 bases between them. In germline, CDR1 is LNHDA, CDR2 SQIVND (reference sequence). This CDR3 is built from 13 residues. The CDR3 DNA is TGTGCCAGTAGTATCAAGGGGAAGCAGCCCCAGCATTTT. Protein product: CASSIKGKQPQHF.

The V and J genes are TRBV19 and TRBJ1-4, with TRBD1 matching 7 bases. Germline V gene sequence: CDR1 LNHDA, CDR2 SQIVND (reference sequence). V gave up 4 bases and J gave up 3 bases; unmatched junction bases: 5. CDR3 length: 15 amino acids. The CDR3, as DNA: TGTGCCAGTAGTACTCGGACAGGCCCTAATGAAAAACTGTTTTTT. Translation: CASSTRTGPNEKLFF. The variable domain in full, with the rest retrieved from reference TRBV19 and TRBJ1-4, is DGGITQSPKYLFRKEGQNVTLSCEQNLNHDAMYWYRQDPGQGLRLIYYSQIVNDFQKGDIAEGYSVSREKKESFPLTVTSAQKNPTAFYLCASSTRTGPNEKLFFGSGTQLSVL.

V usage is TRBV6-6 and J usage is TRBJ2-1; maybe TRBD2 (7 bases). The germline CDR1 and CDR2 sequences are MNHNY and SVGAGI (reference sequence). There are 14 residues in the CDR3. Trimming took 10 bases from V and 7 from J, leaving 20 bases between them. The CDR3 nucleotides read TGTGCCACAAAAGGGGGGAGGGCATTAAATGAGCAGTTCTTC. It yields the protein CATKGGRALNEQFF.

Points on this clone: Other DNA sequences in the sample encode the same CDR3. This chain joins TRBV29-1 and TRBJ2-7; D is perhaps TRBD1 (6 bases). The CDR3 extends over 11 amino acids. Per the germline V gene, CDR1 is SQVTM and CDR2 is ANQGSEA. Trimming took 7 bases from V and 4 from J, leaving 11 bases between them. CDR3 DNA sequence: TGCAGCGCCGGCCAGGGGTACGAGCAGTACTTC. Translated, it gives CSAGQGYEQYF.

The rearrangement uses TRBV18 and TRBJ1-2; maybe TRBD1 (6 bases). V was pared by 1 base and J by 8 bases, with 14 bases between. The CDR3 is 14 amino acids. Germline V CDR1 and CDR2: KGHSH, LQKENI. The CDR3 spells CASSPRQAGYGYTF. In nucleotides, the CDR3 is TGTGCCAGCTCACCACGACAGGCGGGTTACGGCTACACCTTC.